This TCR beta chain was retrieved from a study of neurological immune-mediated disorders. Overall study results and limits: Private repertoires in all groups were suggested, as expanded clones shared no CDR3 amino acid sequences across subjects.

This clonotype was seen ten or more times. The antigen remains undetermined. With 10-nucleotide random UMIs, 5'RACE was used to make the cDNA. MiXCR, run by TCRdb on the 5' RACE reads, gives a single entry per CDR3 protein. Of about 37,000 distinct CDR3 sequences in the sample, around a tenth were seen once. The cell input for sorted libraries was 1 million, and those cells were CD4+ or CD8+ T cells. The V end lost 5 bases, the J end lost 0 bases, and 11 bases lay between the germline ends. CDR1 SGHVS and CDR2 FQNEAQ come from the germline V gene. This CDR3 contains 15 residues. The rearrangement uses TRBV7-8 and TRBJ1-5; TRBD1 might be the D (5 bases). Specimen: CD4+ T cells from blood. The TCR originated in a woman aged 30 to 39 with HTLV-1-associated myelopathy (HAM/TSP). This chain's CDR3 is CASSRRDDSNQPQHF. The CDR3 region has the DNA TGTGCCAGCAGCCGCCGGGACGATAGCAATCAGCCCCAGCATTTT.